This TCR beta chain is drawn from a study of T cell changes during pregnancy in multiple sclerosis. Sequencing was performed with immunoSEQ multiplex PCR; in TCRdb, only in-frame clones are kept and a portion is missing. In the table there are roughly 29,000 clones, more than 85% of which are singletons. This TCR was sampled from a female donor with multiple sclerosis, enrolled in a pregnancy study. This specimen consisted of CD4+ T cells from peripheral blood mononuclear cells, obtained after pregnancy.

In DNA, the CDR3 is TGCAGCGTTGAAGATGGGGGGAAAGGAAACACCATATATTTT. This gives the protein CSVEDGGKGNTIYF. This chain links TRBV29-1 with TRBJ1-3; maybe TRBD1 (5 bases). The V and J ends lost 0 bases and 4 bases respectively, with 10 bases between them. The CDR3 contains 14 residues. Germline-derived CDR1 and CDR2 are SQVTM and ANQGSEA.